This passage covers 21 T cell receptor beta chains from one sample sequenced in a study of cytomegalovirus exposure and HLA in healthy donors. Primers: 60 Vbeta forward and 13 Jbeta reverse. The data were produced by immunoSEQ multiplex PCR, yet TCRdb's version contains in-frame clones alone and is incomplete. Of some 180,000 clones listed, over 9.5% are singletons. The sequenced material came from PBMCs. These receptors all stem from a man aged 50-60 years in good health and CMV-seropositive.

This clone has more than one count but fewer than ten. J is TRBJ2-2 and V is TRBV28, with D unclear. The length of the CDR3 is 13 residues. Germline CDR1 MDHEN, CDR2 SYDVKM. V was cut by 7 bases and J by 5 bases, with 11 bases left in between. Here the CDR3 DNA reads TGTGCCAGCATGGGCCGGTCTACCGGGGAGCTGTTTTTT. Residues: CASMGRSTGELFF.

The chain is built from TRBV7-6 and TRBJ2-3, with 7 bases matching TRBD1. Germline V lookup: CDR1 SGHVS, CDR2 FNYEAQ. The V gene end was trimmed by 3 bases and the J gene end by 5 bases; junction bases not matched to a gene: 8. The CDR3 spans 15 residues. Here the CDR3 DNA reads TGTGCCAGCAGCTTGTGGAAGGGGGCCGGAGATACGCAGTATTTT. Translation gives CASSLWKGAGDTQYF.

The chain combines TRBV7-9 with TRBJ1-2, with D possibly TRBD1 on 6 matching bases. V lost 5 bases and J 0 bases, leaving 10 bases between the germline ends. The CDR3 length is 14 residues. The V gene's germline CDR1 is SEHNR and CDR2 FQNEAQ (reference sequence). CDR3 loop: CASSQGKANYGYTF. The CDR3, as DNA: TGTGCCAGCAGCCAGGGGAAAGCTAACTATGGCTACACCTTC.

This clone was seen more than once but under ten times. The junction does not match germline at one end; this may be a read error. The CDR3 coding sequence is TGTGCCAGCTCACCTCGAGCGCCAGGGGGTCCTAACTATGGCTACTCCTTC. It specifies CASSPRAPGGPNYGYSF. The chain combines TRBV18 with TRBJ1-2, with TRBD1 matching 7 bases. The germline V gene has CDR1 KGHSH and CDR2 LQKENI. The CDR3 spans 17 residues.

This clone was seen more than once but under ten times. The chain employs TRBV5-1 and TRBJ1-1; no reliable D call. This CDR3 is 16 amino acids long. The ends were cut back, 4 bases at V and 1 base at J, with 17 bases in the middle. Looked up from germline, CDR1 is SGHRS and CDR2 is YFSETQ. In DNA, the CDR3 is TGCGCCAGCAGCCCTTTCGGGTCACTAGGGAACACTGAAGCTTTCTTT. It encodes CASSPFGSLGNTEAFF.

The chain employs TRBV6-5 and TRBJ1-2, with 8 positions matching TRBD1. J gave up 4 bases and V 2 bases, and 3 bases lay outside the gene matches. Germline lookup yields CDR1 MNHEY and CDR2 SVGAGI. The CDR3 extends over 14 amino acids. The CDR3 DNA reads TGTGCCAGCAGTTACACCACAGGGGGCTATGGCTACACCTTC. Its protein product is CASSYTTGGYGYTF.

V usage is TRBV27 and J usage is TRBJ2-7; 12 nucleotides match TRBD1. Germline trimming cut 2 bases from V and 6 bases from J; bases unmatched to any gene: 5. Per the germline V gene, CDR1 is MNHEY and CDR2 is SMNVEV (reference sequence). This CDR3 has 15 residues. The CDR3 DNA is TGTGCCAGCAGTTTAAGCGGGACAGGGGGCTCCGAGCAGTACTTC. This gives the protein CASSLSGTGGSEQYF.

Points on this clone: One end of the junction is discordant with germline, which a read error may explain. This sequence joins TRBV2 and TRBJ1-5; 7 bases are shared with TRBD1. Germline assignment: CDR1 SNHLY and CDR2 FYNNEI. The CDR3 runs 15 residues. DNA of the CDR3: TGTGCCAGCAGTGACGGGGACAGAGGCAACCAGCCCCAGCATTTT. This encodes CASSDGDRGNQPQHF.

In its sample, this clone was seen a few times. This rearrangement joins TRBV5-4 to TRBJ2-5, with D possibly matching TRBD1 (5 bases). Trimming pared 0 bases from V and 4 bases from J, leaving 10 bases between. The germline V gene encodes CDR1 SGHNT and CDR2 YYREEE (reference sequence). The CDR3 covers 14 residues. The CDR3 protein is CASSLGAQGETQYF. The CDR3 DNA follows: TGTGCCAGCAGCTTGGGGGCCCAGGGAGAGACCCAGTACTTC. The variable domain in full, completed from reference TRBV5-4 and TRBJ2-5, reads ETGVTQSPTHLIKTRGQQVTLRCSSQSGHNTVSWYQQALGQGPQFIFQYYREEENGRGNFPPRFSGLQFPNYSSELNVNALELDDSALYLCASSLGAQGETQYFGPGTRLLVL.

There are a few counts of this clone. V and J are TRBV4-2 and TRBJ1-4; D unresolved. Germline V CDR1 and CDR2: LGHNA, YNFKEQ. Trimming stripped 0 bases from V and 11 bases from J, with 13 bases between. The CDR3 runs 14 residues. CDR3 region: CASSQELSGWKLFF. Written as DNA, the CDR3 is TGTGCCAGCAGCCAAGAACTGTCGGGGTGGAAACTGTTTTTT.

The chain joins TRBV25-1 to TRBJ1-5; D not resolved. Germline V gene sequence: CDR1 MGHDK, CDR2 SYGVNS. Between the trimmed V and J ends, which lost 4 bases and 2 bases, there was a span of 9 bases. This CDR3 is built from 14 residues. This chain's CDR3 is CASSASLGNQPQHF. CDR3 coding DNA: TGTGCCAGCAGTGCCAGTCTTGGCAATCAGCCCCAGCATTTT.

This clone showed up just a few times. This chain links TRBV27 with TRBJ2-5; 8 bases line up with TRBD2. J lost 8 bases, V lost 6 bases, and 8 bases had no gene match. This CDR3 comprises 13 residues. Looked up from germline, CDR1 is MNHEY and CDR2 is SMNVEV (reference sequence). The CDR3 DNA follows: TGTGCCAGCAGCTGGCGGGGGGATCGTACCCAGTACTTC. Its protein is CASSWRGDRTQYF.

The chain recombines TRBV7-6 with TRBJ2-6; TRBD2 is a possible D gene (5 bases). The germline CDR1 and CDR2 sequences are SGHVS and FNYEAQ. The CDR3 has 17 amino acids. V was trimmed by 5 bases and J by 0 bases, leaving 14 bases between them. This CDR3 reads CASSPRAEGSGANVLTF. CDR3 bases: TGTGCCAGCAGCCCTCGGGCAGAGGGCTCTGGGGCCAACGTCCTGACTTTC.

This CDR3 is CASSIHDDGAYEQYV. CDR3 sequence (DNA): TGTGCCAGCAGCATACACGACGATGGGGCCTACGAGCAGTACGTC. The V gene is TRBV7-2, the J gene TRBJ2-7; D not certain. V was shortened by 5 bases and J by 2 bases, with 16 bases between the two germline ends. Germline V gene sequence: CDR1 SGHTA, CDR2 FQGNSA. This CDR3 has 15 residues.

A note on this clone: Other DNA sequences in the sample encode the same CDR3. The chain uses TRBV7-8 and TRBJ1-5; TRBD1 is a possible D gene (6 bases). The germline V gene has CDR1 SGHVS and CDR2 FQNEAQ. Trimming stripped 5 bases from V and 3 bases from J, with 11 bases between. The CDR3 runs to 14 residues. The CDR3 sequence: CASSLGQSNQPQHF. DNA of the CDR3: TGTGCCAGCAGCCTAGGACAGTCCAATCAGCCCCAGCATTTT.

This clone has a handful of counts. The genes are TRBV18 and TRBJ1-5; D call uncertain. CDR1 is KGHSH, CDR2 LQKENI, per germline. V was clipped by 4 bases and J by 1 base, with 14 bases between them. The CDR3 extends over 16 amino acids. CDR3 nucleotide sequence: TGTGCCAGCTCACTTTTTGGCGGAGAAAGCAATCAGCCCCAGCATTTT. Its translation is CASSLFGGESNQPQHF.

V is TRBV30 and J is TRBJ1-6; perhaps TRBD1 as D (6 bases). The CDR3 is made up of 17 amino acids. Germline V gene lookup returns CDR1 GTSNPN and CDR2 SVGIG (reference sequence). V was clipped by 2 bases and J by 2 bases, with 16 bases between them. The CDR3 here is CAWSPGTSGTYNSPLHF. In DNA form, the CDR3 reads TGTGCCTGGAGTCCGGGGACATCCGGGACCTATAATTCACCCCTCCACTTT.

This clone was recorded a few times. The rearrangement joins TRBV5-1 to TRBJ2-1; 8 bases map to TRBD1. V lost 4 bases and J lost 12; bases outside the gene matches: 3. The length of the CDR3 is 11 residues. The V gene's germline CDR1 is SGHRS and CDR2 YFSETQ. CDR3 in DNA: TGCGCCAGCAGCATCGACAGGGGGCAGTTCTTC. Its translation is CASSIDRGQFF.

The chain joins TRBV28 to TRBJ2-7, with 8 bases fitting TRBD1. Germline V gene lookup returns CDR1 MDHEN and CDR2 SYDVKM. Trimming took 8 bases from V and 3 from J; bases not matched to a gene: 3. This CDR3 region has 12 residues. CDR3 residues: CASGTGNYEQYF. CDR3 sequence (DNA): TGTGCCAGCGGGACAGGAAACTACGAGCAGTACTTC.

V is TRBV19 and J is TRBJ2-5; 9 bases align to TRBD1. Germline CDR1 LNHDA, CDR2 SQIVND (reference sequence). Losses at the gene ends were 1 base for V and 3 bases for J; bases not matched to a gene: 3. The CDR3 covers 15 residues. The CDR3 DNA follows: TGTGCCAGTAGTATAGGGGGGACAGGGAAAGAGACCCAGTACTTC. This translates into CASSIGGTGKETQYF.

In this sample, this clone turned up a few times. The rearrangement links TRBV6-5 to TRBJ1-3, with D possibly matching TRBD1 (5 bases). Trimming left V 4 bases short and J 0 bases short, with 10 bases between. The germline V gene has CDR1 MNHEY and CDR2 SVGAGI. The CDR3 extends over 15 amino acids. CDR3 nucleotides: TGTGCCAGCAGTTCCCGACAGATCTCTGGAAACACCATATATTTT. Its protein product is CASSSRQISGNTIYF.